The 30 T cell receptor beta chains below all came from one sample that was sequenced in a study of shared clonotypes between healthy human individuals. Libraries were prepared by immunoSEQ multiplex PCR; TCRdb keeps only in-frame clonotypes and omits some of them. The data hold 1.5 million to 2.5 million clones, with about 95% observed a single time. CD45RO-negative, CCR7-positively selected cells formed the naive CD8 fraction, excluding terminally differentiated effector memory CD45RA+ cells. The sequenced material came from naive CD8+ T cells sorted from blood. These receptor sequences come from a man aged 18 to 30 in good health.

This clone was counted only a few times. The rearrangement uses TRBV7-8 and TRBJ1-6; D not certain. V lost 5 bases and J 4 bases, leaving 21 bases between the germline ends. From germline, CDR1 is SGHVS and CDR2 FQNEAQ. The CDR3 contains 18 residues. CDR3 sequence (DNA): TGTGCCAGCAGCCGGAGCCTGATCCCCGGCGGGTATAATTCACCCCTCCACTTT. It specifies CASSRSLIPGGYNSPLHF.

This rearrangement joins TRBV14 to TRBJ1-1, with D unresolved. CDR3 length equals 13 residues. With 0 bases removed from V and 7 bases from J, the gap between germline ends came to 9 bases. Germline V CDR1 and CDR2: SGHDN, FVKESK. In DNA, the CDR3 is TGTGCCAGCAGCCAAGATTGGGGAATTGAAGCTTTCTTT. This codes for CASSQDWGIEAFF.

Worth noting for this clone: The sample holds other DNA sequences that translate to the same CDR3. V and J are TRBV27 and TRBJ2-7; maybe TRBD2 (5 bases). Trimming took 4 bases from V and 0 from J, leaving 7 bases between them. Germline V gene sequence: CDR1 MNHEY, CDR2 SMNVEV (reference sequence). The CDR3 is 13 residues long. The CDR3 nucleotides read TGTGCCAGCAGTTCGGGGTCCTCCTACGAGCAGTACTTC. This codes for CASSSGSSYEQYF.

This chain uses TRBV28 with TRBJ1-5; D is ambiguous. Germline loops: CDR1 MDHEN, CDR2 SYDVKM. This CDR3 spans 16 amino acids. Between the trimmed V and J ends, which lost 2 bases and 0 bases, there was a span of 11 bases. The CDR3 spells CASSLPRRNSNQPQHF. The CDR3 DNA is TGTGCCAGCAGTTTACCACGACGGAATAGCAATCAGCCCCAGCATTTT. Complete variable domain (other parts from reference TRBV28 and TRBJ1-5): DVKVTQSSRYLVKRTGEKVFLECVQDMDHENMFWYRQDPGLGLRLIYFSYDVKMKEKGDIPEGYSVSREKKERFSLILESASTNQTSMYLCASSLPRRNSNQPQHFGDGTRLSIL.

As for this clone: Other DNA sequences within the sample encode an identical CDR3. The chain combines TRBV27 with TRBJ2-7; D uncertain. Trimming took 0 bases from V and 3 from J, leaving 6 bases between them. CDR1 and CDR2 (germline): MNHEY, SMNVEV (reference sequence). This CDR3 has 13 amino acids. The CDR3 reads CASSLSYYYEQYF. The CDR3 DNA sequence: TGTGCCAGCAGTTTATCTTATTACTACGAGCAGTACTTC.

The chain joins TRBV19 to TRBJ2-7; a weak D match, TRBD1 (5 bases). The V and J ends lost 10 bases and 2 bases respectively, with 9 bases between them. Germline V gene sequence: CDR1 LNHDA, CDR2 SQIVND (reference sequence). The CDR3 spans 11 residues. CDR3 residues: CATSTAYEQYF. CDR3 nucleotide sequence: TGTGCCACCTCGACAGCCTACGAGCAGTACTTC.

This chain connects TRBV30 to TRBJ2-3; 12 bases align to TRBD2. Germline V lookup: CDR1 GTSNPN, CDR2 SVGIG (reference sequence). J gave up 0 bases and V 1 base, and 11 bases lay outside the gene matches. This CDR3 region has 19 residues. CDR3 amino acids: CAWSAGLAGNYSSTDTQYF. DNA of the CDR3: TGTGCCTGGAGTGCCGGACTAGCGGGAAACTACTCTAGCACAGATACGCAGTATTTT. Drawing the rest from reference TRBV30 and TRBJ2-3, the complete variable domain is SQTIHQWPATLVQPVGSPLSLECTVEGTSNPNLYWYRQAAGRGLQLLFYSVGIGQISSEVPQNLSASRPQDRQFILSSKKLLLSDSGFYLCAWSAGLAGNYSSTDTQYFGPGTRLTVL.

The chain is built from TRBV5-1 and TRBJ1-2, with no clear D. The V gene lost 0 bases and the J gene lost 4 bases, with 16 bases spanning the gap. Germline CDR1 and CDR2: SGHRS and YFSETQ. This CDR3 is 16 amino acids long. CDR3 DNA sequence: TGCGCCAGCAGCTTGGTGACGTTGGAGGAGGGCTATGGCTACACCTTC. Protein product: CASSLVTLEEGYGYTF.

The chain combines TRBV27 with TRBJ1-6; 7 positions agree with TRBD1. Trimming cost V 5 bases and J 8 bases; bases outside gene matches: 21. CDR1 and CDR2 (germline): MNHEY, SMNVEV (reference sequence). The CDR3 has 19 amino acids. CDR3 amino acids: CASSEGAHLAGLRYSPLHF. As DNA, the CDR3 is TGTGCCAGCAGTGAGGGGGCTCATTTAGCAGGCCTACGGTATTCACCCCTCCACTTT.

V usage is TRBV5-6 and J usage is TRBJ2-1; a possible D gene is TRBD2 (6 bases). CDR3 length: 13 amino acids. V lost 4 bases and J lost 7, with 12 bases in between. Germline V gives CDR1 SGHDT, CDR2 YYEEEE. Here the CDR3 reads CASSPGTPNEQFF. The DNA of the CDR3 is TGTGCCAGCAGCCCCGGGACTCCAAATGAGCAGTTCTTC.

The chain joins TRBV4-2 to TRBJ1-5, with D possibly being TRBD1 (5 bases). This CDR3 has 18 residues. V lost 0 bases and J 2 bases, leaving 17 bases between the germline ends. Germline V gene lookup returns CDR1 LGHNA and CDR2 YNFKEQ. The CDR3 loop is CASSQELTVEDGNQPQHF. The CDR3 DNA reads TGTGCCAGCAGCCAAGAATTGACAGTCGAGGATGGCAATCAGCCCCAGCATTTT.

This chain links TRBV29-1 with TRBJ1-3; possible D gene TRBD1, 6 bases. CDR1 and CDR2 from the germline V gene are SQVTM and ANQGSEA. The CDR3 consists of 13 residues. V lost 3 bases and J 0 bases, leaving 6 bases between the germline ends. CDR3 protein: CSVEDSSGNTIYF. The DNA of the CDR3 is TGCAGCGTTGAGGACAGCTCTGGAAACACCATATATTTT.

The rearrangement uses TRBV4-3 and TRBJ1-5; 9 bases line up with TRBD1. The V and J ends lost 0 bases and 5 bases, in that order; junction bases with no gene match: 8. Per the germline V gene, CDR1 is LGHNA and CDR2 is YSLEER. This CDR3 has 17 amino acids. CDR3: CASSQDPVGTGHQPQHF. The CDR3 nucleotides read TGCGCCAGCAGCCAAGATCCAGTAGGGACAGGGCATCAGCCCCAGCATTTT.

Points on this clone: Other DNA sequences in the sample encode the same CDR3. The chain links TRBV6-1 to TRBJ2-7; no definite D call. Germline lookup yields CDR1 MNHNS and CDR2 SASEGT. V lost 3 bases and J lost 2, with 2 bases in between. The CDR3 is 11 residues long. The CDR3 bases are TGTGCCAGCAGTGAGGCCTACGAGCAGTACTTC. This gives the protein CASSEAYEQYF.

This rearrangement joins TRBV7-8 to TRBJ2-3, with 8 bases identical to TRBD2. V lost 1 base to trimming and J lost 0 bases; unmatched junction nucleotides: 3. This CDR3 spans 16 amino acids. The germline CDR1 and CDR2 sequences are SGHVS and FQNEAQ. CDR3: CASSLDRGGSTDTQYF. The CDR3 DNA reads as TGTGCCAGCAGCTTAGATCGGGGGGGTAGCACAGATACGCAGTATTTT.

This clone was counted a single time. V and J are TRBV27 and TRBJ2-4, with D tentatively TRBD2 (7 bases). Trimming took off 6 bases at V and 3 bases at J, with 18 bases between the two ends. Germline CDR1 is MNHEY and CDR2 is SMNVEV (reference sequence). This CDR3 region has 16 residues. DNA of the CDR3: TGTGCCAGCAGCCCTCAGCAGGGGACTATCAAAAACATTCAGTACTTC. Translating it yields CASSPQQGTIKNIQYF.

Points on this clone: Within the sample, other DNA sequences also encode this same CDR3. The rearrangement links TRBV5-4 to TRBJ1-2; 11 positions match TRBD1. From germline, CDR1 is SGHNT and CDR2 YYREEE (reference sequence). Germline trimming cut 2 bases from V and 6 bases from J; bases unmatched to any gene: 3. The CDR3 totals 14 residues. The CDR3 region is CASSFRGQGDGYTF. Written as DNA, the CDR3 is TGTGCCAGCAGCTTTAGGGGACAGGGGGATGGCTACACCTTC.

V gene TRBV6-5 combines with J gene TRBJ1-2; 10 bases fit TRBD1. V shed 1 base and J 8 bases; nucleotides not matched to a gene: 7. The CDR3 is 15 amino acids. Germline V CDR1 and CDR2: MNHEY, SVGAGI. As DNA, the CDR3 is TGTGCCAGCAGTTACTACCTAGGACAGGGGGACGGCTACACCTTC. It translates to CASSYYLGQGDGYTF.

To note about this clone: Other nucleotide sequences in the sample specify the same CDR3. The V call is TRBV5-1, the J call TRBJ2-7; D is ambiguous. Germline assignment: CDR1 SGHRS and CDR2 YFSETQ. This CDR3 has 12 residues. V lost 4 bases, J lost 1 base, and 6 bases lay in between. The DNA of the CDR3 is TGCGCCAGCAGCAGCGAATCCTACGAGCAGTACTTC. Its protein product is CASSSESYEQYF.

The V and J genes are TRBV7-9 and TRBJ2-5; 9 bases match TRBD2. The CDR3 is 15 residues long. The germline CDR1 and CDR2 sequences are SEHNR and FQNEAQ (reference sequence). V was clipped by 4 bases and J by 2 bases; unmatched bases: 5. The CDR3 reads CASSYSGSGQETQYF. DNA for the CDR3: TGTGCCAGCAGCTATAGCGGGAGTGGGCAAGAGACCCAGTACTTC.

The rearrangement joins TRBV2 to TRBJ2-2; D ambiguous. V gave up 9 bases and J gave up 6 bases, with 14 bases separating them. Germline loops: CDR1 SNHLY, CDR2 FYNNEI. The CDR3 loop spans 13 amino acids. CDR3 sequence reads: CASRPKWAGELFF. In DNA, the CDR3 is TGTGCCAGTCGCCCCAAGTGGGCCGGGGAGCTGTTTTTT. Combining the CDR3 with reference TRBV2 and TRBJ2-2 gives the whole variable domain EPEVTQTPSHQVTQMGQEVILRCVPISNHLYFYWYRQILGQKVEFLVSFYNNEISEKSEIFDDQFSVERPDGSNFTLKIRSTKLEDSAMYFCASRPKWAGELFFGEGSRLTVL.

J is TRBJ2-1 and V is TRBV5-8; D may be TRBD2 (6 bases). V lost 0 bases and J 6 bases, leaving 22 bases between the germline ends. CDR1 is SGHTS and CDR2 is YDEGEE in the germline V gene. The CDR3 length is 18 residues. CDR3 in amino acids: CASSLAGLANPRGNEQFF. The CDR3 DNA reads TGTGCCAGCAGCTTGGCTGGGCTAGCGAATCCCCGGGGCAATGAGCAGTTCTTC. The whole variable domain, remainder taken from reference TRBV5-8 and TRBJ2-1, is EAGVTQSPTHLIKTRGQQATLRCSPISGHTSVYWYQQALGLGLQFLLWYDEGEERNRGNFPPRFSGRQFPNYSSELNVNALELEDSALYLCASSLAGLANPRGNEQFFGPGTRLTVL.

The V call is TRBV9, the J call TRBJ1-2; 8 nucleotides line up with TRBD1. The V gene end was trimmed by 2 bases and the J gene end by 3 bases; junction bases not matched to a gene: 12. The V gene's germline CDR1 is SGDLS and CDR2 YYNGEE. CDR3 size: 17 residues. CDR3 in amino acids: CASSVVEDREYYYGYTF. The CDR3 nucleotides are TGTGCCAGCAGCGTGGTGGAGGACAGGGAATATTACTATGGCTACACCTTC.

The gene calls are TRBV9 and TRBJ2-2; TRBD1 is a possible D gene (6 bases). V was trimmed by 3 bases and J by 6 bases, leaving 18 bases between them. Germline loops: CDR1 SGDLS, CDR2 YYNGEE. This CDR3 has 16 residues. For the CDR3, the DNA is TGTGCCAGCAGCGAAACGTGGGACAATCGGGCCGGGGAGCTGTTTTTT. Translating gives CASSETWDNRAGELFF. Full variable domain (remainder filled in from reference TRBV9 and TRBJ2-2): DSGVTQTPKHLITATGQRVTLRCSPRSGDLSVYWYQQSLDQGLQFLIQYYNGEERAKGNILERFSAQQFPDLHSELNLSSLELGDSALYFCASSETWDNRAGELFFGEGSRLTVL.

Comment on this clone: Other DNA sequences in this specimen translate into the identical CDR3. The chain employs TRBV5-4 and TRBJ2-3; no firm D call. Germline CDR1 is SGHNT and CDR2 is YYREEE (reference sequence). Trimming left V 2 bases short and J 1 base short, with 8 bases between. The CDR3 is 14 amino acids. The CDR3: CASSFVGGTDTQYF. The CDR3 bases are TGTGCCAGCAGCTTCGTTGGGGGCACAGATACGCAGTATTTT.

As for this clone: The sample contains more than one DNA sequence encoding this CDR3. The rearrangement joins TRBV4-1 to TRBJ2-7; 9 bases fit TRBD1. The CDR3 is 16 amino acids. V shed 1 base, J shed 2 bases, and the junction held 6 bases outside the gene matches. CDR1 is MGHRA, CDR2 YSYEKL, per germline. CDR3 DNA: TGCGCCAGCAGCCAAGTCGTAACAGGGGGCGCCTACGAGCAGTACTTC. As protein: CASSQVVTGGAYEQYF.

This clone was seen only once. This sequence joins TRBV6-6 and TRBJ1-1; no firm D call. V shed 2 bases and J shed 0 bases, with 4 bases lying between them. Germline V gives CDR1 MNHNY, CDR2 SVGAGI (reference sequence). CDR3 length equals 13 residues. DNA of the CDR3: TGTGCCAGCAGTTACAACCTGAACACTGAAGCTTTCTTT. Translated, it gives CASSYNLNTEAFF.

This chain links TRBV27 with TRBJ2-1; 10 nucleotides line up with TRBD2. The CDR3 contains 14 residues. V lost 3 bases, J lost 8 bases, and 4 bases stayed unmatched. CDR1 is MNHEY and CDR2 is SMNVEV in the germline V gene (reference sequence). CDR3 DNA sequence: TGTGCCAGCAGTTTCCTAGCGGGAGTAGATGAGCAGTTCTTC. It specifies CASSFLAGVDEQFF.

CDR3 sequence (DNA): TGTGCCAGCAGCTTAGAGGGCCTAGCGGGACTGGAGACCCAGTACTTC. This translates into CASSLEGLAGLETQYF. The chain uses TRBV11-2 and TRBJ2-5, with TRBD2 identical over 9 bases. Germline V lookup: CDR1 SGHAT, CDR2 FQNNGV. The junction had 7 bases not matched to a gene; V was cut back by 0 bases and J by 5 bases. The CDR3 length is 16 residues.

This chain joins TRBV5-6 and TRBJ1-2; 8 bases map to TRBD1. Germline CDR1 is SGHDT and CDR2 is YYEEEE. The CDR3 is 12 amino acids. V dropped 2 bases and J dropped 7; count of bases not matched to a gene: 1. In DNA form, the CDR3 reads TGTGCCAGCAGCTTAGACAGGGGTGGCTACACCTTC. This translates into CASSLDRGGYTF. Drawing the rest from reference TRBV5-6 and TRBJ1-2, the complete variable domain is DAGVTQSPTHLIKTRGQQVTLRCSPKSGHDTVSWYQQALGQGPQFIFQYYEEEERQRGNFPDRFSGHQFPNYSSELNVNALLLGDSALYLCASSLDRGGYTFGSGTRLTVV.